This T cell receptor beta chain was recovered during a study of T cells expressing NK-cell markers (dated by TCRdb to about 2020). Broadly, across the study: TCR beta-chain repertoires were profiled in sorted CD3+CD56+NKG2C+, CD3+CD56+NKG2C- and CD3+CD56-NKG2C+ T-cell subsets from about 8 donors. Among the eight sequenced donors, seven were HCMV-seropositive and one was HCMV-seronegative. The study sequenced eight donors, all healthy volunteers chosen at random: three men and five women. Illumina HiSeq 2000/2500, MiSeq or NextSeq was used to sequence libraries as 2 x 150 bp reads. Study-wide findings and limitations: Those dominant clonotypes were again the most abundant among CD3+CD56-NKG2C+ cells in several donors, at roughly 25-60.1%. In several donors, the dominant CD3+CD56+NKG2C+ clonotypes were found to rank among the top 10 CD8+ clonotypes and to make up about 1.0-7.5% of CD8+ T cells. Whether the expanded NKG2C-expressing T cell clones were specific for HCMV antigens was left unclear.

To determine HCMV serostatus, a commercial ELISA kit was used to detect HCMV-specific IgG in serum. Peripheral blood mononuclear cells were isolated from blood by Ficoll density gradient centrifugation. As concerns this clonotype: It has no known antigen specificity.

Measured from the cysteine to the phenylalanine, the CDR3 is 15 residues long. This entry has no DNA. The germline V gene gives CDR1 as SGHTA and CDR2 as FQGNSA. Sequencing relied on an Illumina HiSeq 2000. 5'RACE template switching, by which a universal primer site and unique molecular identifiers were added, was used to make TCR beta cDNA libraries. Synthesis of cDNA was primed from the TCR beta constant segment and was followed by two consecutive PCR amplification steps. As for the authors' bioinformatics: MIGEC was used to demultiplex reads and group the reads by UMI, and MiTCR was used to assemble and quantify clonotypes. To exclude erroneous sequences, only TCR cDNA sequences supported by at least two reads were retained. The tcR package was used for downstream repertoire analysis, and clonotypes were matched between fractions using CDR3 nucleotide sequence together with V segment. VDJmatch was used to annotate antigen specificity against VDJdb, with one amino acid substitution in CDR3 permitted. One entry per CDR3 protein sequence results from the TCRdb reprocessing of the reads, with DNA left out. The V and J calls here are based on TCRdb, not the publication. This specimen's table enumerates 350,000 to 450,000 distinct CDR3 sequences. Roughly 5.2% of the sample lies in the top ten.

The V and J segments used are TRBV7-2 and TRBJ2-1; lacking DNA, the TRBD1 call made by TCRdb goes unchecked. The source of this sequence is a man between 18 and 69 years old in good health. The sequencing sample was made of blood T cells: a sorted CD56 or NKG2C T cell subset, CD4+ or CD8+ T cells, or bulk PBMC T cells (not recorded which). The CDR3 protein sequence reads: CASSSLRGSYNEQFF. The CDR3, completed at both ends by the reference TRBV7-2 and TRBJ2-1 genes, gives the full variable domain GAGVSQSPSNKVTEKGKDVELRCDPISGHTALYWYRQSLGQGLEFLIYFQGNSAPDKSGLPSDRFSAERTGGSVSTLTIQRTQQEDSAVYLCASSSLRGSYNEQFFGPGTRLTVL.